The entry below gives a single T cell receptor (beta chain) sequence along with its context. Its antigen is still unknown. The identical CDR3 is also encoded by other nucleotide sequences in the sample. It was with 60 Vbeta and 13 Jbeta primers that the PCR ran. Produced via immunoSEQ multiplex PCR; TCRdb's table is partial and in-frame only. The data contain roughly 120,000 clones, around three quarters of them seen just once; the ten biggest clones take up 2.5% to 3%. Germline V CDR1 and CDR2: MDHEN, SYDVKM. This CDR3 is built from 14 residues. The junction had 1 base not matched to a gene; V was cut back by 2 bases and J by 5 bases. The entry originates in a study of cytomegalovirus exposure and HLA in healthy donors. Study background: Of 398 genotyped donors, around 76% clustered with self-reported Caucasian donors.

Each donor was nominally healthy when sampled (though unrecorded immune exposures were likely). Whole-study results and caveats: Further analysis was carried out later, and it showed several of the most significant clusters appearing linked to common viral pathogens.

This chain joins TRBV28 and TRBJ1-2; 11 bases align to TRBD1. The clonotype was recovered from a man aged 30 to 39 in good health and CMV-seronegative. Sequencing was carried out using PBMCs. The CDR3 DNA is TGTGCCAGCAGTTTAGGGACAGGGGGGTATGGCTACACCTTC. It yields the protein CASSLGTGGYGYTF.